This is a list of T cell receptor beta chains from one sample in a study of T cells after yellow fever vaccination. MiXCR, run by TCRdb on the 5' RACE reads, gives a single entry per CDR3 protein. The sample has hundreds of thousands of distinct CDR3 sequences, less than 20% seen once. The specimen was PBMCs, collected 5 days after the first yellow fever vaccination. These receptors all come from a man in his late teens or twenties who received the YFV17D yellow fever vaccine. The CDR3 runs from the conserved cysteine through the conserved F or W. The D gene is left open where the match is weak. Clone size is given for some rows only: seen once, a few or many times, or a class if the clone is expanded.

d_gene	j_gene	abundance	v_gene	CDR3nt	CDR3aa
.	TRBJ2-1	few	TRBV4-3	TGCGCCAGCAGCCCGGCCAGGGGCTCCTACAATGAGCAGTTCTTC	CASSPARGSYNEQFF
TRBD1	TRBJ1-1	few	TRBV2	TGTGCCAGCAGTCCTCCGGGACAGCAGAACACTGAAGCTTTCTTT	CASSPPGQQNTEAFF
TRBD1	TRBJ1-5	few	TRBV11-2	TGTGCCAGCAGCTTAGATTCAGGGGGCGGTCAGCCCCAGCATTTT	CASSLDSGGGQPQHF
.	TRBJ2-6	many	TRBV5-1	TGCGCCAGCAGCCCACCGATCTCTGGGGCCAACGTCCTGACTTTC	CASSPPISGANVLTF
.	TRBJ1-1	.	TRBV20-1	TGCAGTGGGGTCCCGGCGGAGAGCTTGAACACTGAAGCTTTCTTT	CSGVPAESLNTEAFF
TRBD2	TRBJ2-1	.	TRBV7-6	TGTGCCAGCAGCTGGACTAGCGGCGCTTCCAATGAGCAGTTCTTC	CASSWTSGASNEQFF
.	TRBJ1-5	few	TRBV6-6	TGTGCCAGCAGCGACCGGATCCCCCAGCATTTT	CASSDRIPQHF
TRBD1	TRBJ1-6	few	TRBV5-1	TGCGCCAGCAGCTTGATATGGGACAGGGGGGATTCACCCCTCCACTTT	CASSLIWDRGDSPLHF
.	TRBJ1-2	.	TRBV4-3	TGCGCCAGCAGCCAAGAAGGAAGGGAATCTTGGGGCTACACCTTC	CASSQEGRESWGYTF
.	TRBJ2-2	.	TRBV12-3/TRBV12-4	TGTGCCAGCAGTTTAAAGTGGTTGAACACCGGGGAGCTGTTTTTT	CASSLKWLNTGELFF
.	TRBJ2-4	few	TRBV4-1	TGCGCCAGCAGCCAAGATTTAGCCAAAAACATTCAGTACTTC	CASSQDLAKNIQYF
.	TRBJ2-7	.	TRBV29-1	TGCAGCGTTGCCCCCCAGGACTACGAGCAGTACTTC	CSVAPQDYEQYF
TRBD1	TRBJ2-1	few	TRBV7-2	TGTGCCAGCAGCTATACACCGGGACAGGGTATGAGGCAGTTCTTC	CASSYTPGQGMRQFF
.	TRBJ2-1	few	TRBV2	TGTGCCAGCAGAGAGCCGGGACGGGGAATCAATGAGCAGTTCTTC	CASREPGRGINEQFF
.	TRBJ2-5	many	TRBV10-2	TGCGCCAGCAGTGAAGGCCGGACCCAGTACTTC	CASSEGRTQYF
TRBD2	TRBJ2-1	.	TRBV5-1	TGCGCCAGCAGCCCAGAACTAGCGGGGGTCAATGAGCAGTTCTTC	CASSPELAGVNEQFF
.	TRBJ1-1	many	TRBV24-1	TGTGCCACCAGTGATAAATGGGGGTCAGCTTTCTTT	CATSDKWGSAFF
.	TRBJ2-2	.	TRBV4-1	TGCGCCAGCAGCCAAGGGCAGCGGATGGGGGCCGGGGAGCTGTTTTTT	CASSQGQRMGAGELFF
.	TRBJ2-5	many	TRBV7-6	TGTGCCAGCACCCCGTGGGCAGGGCAAGAGACCCAGTACTTC	CASTPWAGQETQYF
.	TRBJ1-1	.	TRBV5-1	TGCGCCAGCAGCTTGAGCAGGACCGGGAACACTGAAGCTTTCTTT	CASSLSRTGNTEAFF
.	TRBJ2-6	few	TRBV11-3	TGTGCCAGCAGCCCCGGGGGCTCTCGCTCTGGGGCCAACGTCCTGACTTTC	CASSPGGSRSGANVLTF
.	TRBJ2-1	few	TRBV5-1	TGCGCCAGCAGCTCCCCCCCTGGGAGCGAGCAGTTCTTC	CASSSPPGSEQFF
TRBD2	TRBJ2-5	.	TRBV7-9	TGTGCCAGCAGCCTGAACGGGGGGGCCCAAGAGACCCAGTACTTC	CASSLNGGAQETQYF
.	TRBJ1-2	few	TRBV18	TGTGCCAGCTCACCACCGATTGAGAAATCTACCTATGGCTACACCTTC	CASSPPIEKSTYGYTF
TRBD1	TRBJ2-1	.	TRBV7-2	TGTGCCAGCAGCTCGGGACAGGGGACCTACAATGAGCAGTTCTTC	CASSSGQGTYNEQFF
TRBD2	TRBJ2-1	few	TRBV6-2/TRBV6-3	TGTGCCAGCAGCGTACTAGCGGTTGAGCAGTTCTTC	CASSVLAVEQFF
TRBD2	TRBJ2-1	few	TRBV25-1	TGTGCCAGCAGTGAATCCGAGGGAGGGGATTGCGCAAGGCTAGCGGTCTACAATGAGCAGTTCTTC	CASSESEGGDCARLAVYNEQFF
TRBD2	TRBJ2-5	few	TRBV11-2	TGTGCCAGCAGCCCTTCCTCGGGGGCTAGCGGGGGCCCCCGAGAGACCCAGTACTTC	CASSPSSGASGGPRETQYF
.	TRBJ2-3	few	TRBV1	TGCACCAGCAGCCAAGCCAGGGGGACGGGAGATACGCAGTATTTT	CTSSQARGTGDTQYF
TRBD1	TRBJ1-1	few	TRBV5-1	TGCGCCAGCAGCTACGGGCAGGGGGGCACTGAAGCTTTCTTT	CASSYGQGGTEAFF
TRBD1	TRBJ1-2	.	TRBV28	TGTGCCAGCAGGCCGGGACTGACAGGGCCGCTCGGGGGCTACACCTTC	CASRPGLTGPLGGYTF
.	TRBJ2-5	many	TRBV7-9	TGTGCCAGCAGCTTGGGAGGGGGCCAAGAGACCCAGTACTTC	CASSLGGGQETQYF
.	TRBJ1-5	many	TRBV9	TGTGCCAGCAGCGTAGCTCTCAGCCCAGTCAATCAGCCCCAGCATTTT	CASSVALSPVNQPQHF
.	TRBJ2-5	.	TRBV4-1	TGCGCCAGCAGCCAAGCTGCTGTCCCACTTGGTGAGACCCAGTACTTC	CASSQAAVPLGETQYF
TRBD2	TRBJ2-4	few	TRBV4-3	TGCGCCAGCAGCCAAGCCCGGGGACTAGACTACAAAAACATTCAGTACTTC	CASSQARGLDYKNIQYF
TRBD2	TRBJ2-3	.	TRBV7-2	TGTGCCAGCAGCTTAGTTGTAGCGGGGGCCACAGATACGCAGTATTTT	CASSLVVAGATDTQYF
TRBD2	TRBJ2-3	few	TRBV12-3/TRBV12-4	TGTGCCAGCAGTCTGGTGGGGCGGGGGTCGTCAGATACGCAGTATTTT	CASSLVGRGSSDTQYF
TRBD1	TRBJ1-1	.	TRBV5-1	TGCGCCAGCAGCTTGGCCGGGACAGGGTACACTGAAGCTTTCTTT	CASSLAGTGYTEAFF
.	TRBJ2-2	few	TRBV5-1	TGCGCCAGCAGCTTACAGATAAACACCGGGGAGCTGTTTTTT	CASSLQINTGELFF
.	TRBJ2-4	few	TRBV11-2	TGTGCCAGCAGCTTCTCCATCCGGGGCATTCAGTACTTC	CASSFSIRGIQYF
.	TRBJ1-1	.	TRBV7-9	TGTGCCAGCAGCCCCCGGGACAAATCGAACACTGAAGCTTTCTTT	CASSPRDKSNTEAFF